This is a list of T cell receptor beta chains from one sample in a study of cytomegalovirus exposure and HLA in healthy donors. The data were produced by immunoSEQ multiplex PCR, yet TCRdb's version contains in-frame clones alone and is incomplete. The sample consists of some 200,000 clones, 75% to 85% of them appearing once. The material sequenced was PBMCs. All receptors come from a young woman in good health and CMV-seronegative. The CDR3 runs from the conserved cysteine through the conserved F or W. D genes are given only for firm matches. The listing skips clone size in some rows; elsewhere it reads once, few, many or a size class.

>NA|TRBJ2-7|14|once|TRBV15
TGTGCCACCAGCAGAGAAGGAGGGTCAGGCGAGCAGTACTTC
CATSREGGSGEQYF
>NA|TRBJ2-3|13|NA|TRBV6-5
TGTGCCAGCAGTTACTTTCCAGCAGATACGCAGTATTTT
CASSYFPADTQYF
>NA|TRBJ1-5|13|NA|TRBV7-2
TGTGCCAGCAGCTTAGTACGAGAACAGCCCCAGCATTTT
CASSLVREQPQHF
>NA|TRBJ2-1|16|once|TRBV18
TGTGCCAGCTCACCAACCGCGGGCGGATCGTACAATGAGCAGTTCTTC
CASSPTAGGSYNEQFF
>TRBD2|TRBJ2-3|18|once|TRBV10-3
TGTGCCATCAGTGAGTCCCTACCCGGGACTAGCGGCACAGATACGCAGTATTTT
CAISESLPGTSGTDTQYF
>NA|TRBJ1-3|14|NA|TRBV27
TGTGCCAGCAGTTCGGGAGATCCTGGAAACACCATATATTTT
CASSSGDPGNTIYF
>TRBD2|TRBJ2-7|16|NA|TRBV7-8
TGTGCCAGCAGCTCCGGCCAGCGGGGCAGTATGTACGAGCAGTACTTC
CASSSGQRGSMYEQYF
>TRBD1|TRBJ1-1|15|NA|TRBV5-1
TGCGCCAGCAGCTTGACCGCAGGGGGGAACACTGAAGCTTTCTTT
CASSLTAGGNTEAFF
>NA|TRBJ1-1|15|NA|TRBV5-6
TGTGCCAGCAGCTTAGACAGAACCATGAACACTGAAGCTTTCTTT
CASSLDRTMNTEAFF
>TRBD2|TRBJ2-1|15|NA|TRBV9
TGTGCCAGCAGCGCGGGCGGGGGGGCTGTGAATGAGCAGTTCTTC
CASSAGGGAVNEQFF
>NA|TRBJ2-6|14|NA|TRBV11-2
TGTGCCAGCAGCGAGTGGACAGGGGCCAACGTCCTGACTTTC
CASSEWTGANVLTF
>TRBD2|TRBJ2-2|17|once|TRBV7-9
TGTGCCAGCAGCCTTGGACTAGCGGGAGGGCACACCGGGGAGCTGTTTTTT
CASSLGLAGGHTGELFF
>TRBD1|TRBJ1-4|15|NA|TRBV19
TGTGCCAGTAGTTTAAGACAGGGGGGAAGTGAAAAACTGTTTTTT
CASSLRQGGSEKLFF
>TRBD1|TRBJ2-3|15|NA|TRBV10-2
TGCGCCAGCAGAGTGACAGGGATTAGCACAGATACGCAGTATTTT
CASRVTGISTDTQYF
>TRBD2|TRBJ2-1|14|NA|TRBV6-5
TGTGCCAGCAGTCCTAGCGGGACGGACAATGAGCAGTTCTTC
CASSPSGTDNEQFF
>TRBD2|TRBJ2-1|12|NA|TRBV7-9
TGTGCCAGCATAGCGGGAGCGAATGAGCAGTTCTTC
CASIAGANEQFF
>NA|TRBJ2-7|16|NA|TRBV15
TGTGCCACCAGCTTAAGGAACAGGGCGCTGGCCTACGAGCAGTACTTC
CATSLRNRALAYEQYF